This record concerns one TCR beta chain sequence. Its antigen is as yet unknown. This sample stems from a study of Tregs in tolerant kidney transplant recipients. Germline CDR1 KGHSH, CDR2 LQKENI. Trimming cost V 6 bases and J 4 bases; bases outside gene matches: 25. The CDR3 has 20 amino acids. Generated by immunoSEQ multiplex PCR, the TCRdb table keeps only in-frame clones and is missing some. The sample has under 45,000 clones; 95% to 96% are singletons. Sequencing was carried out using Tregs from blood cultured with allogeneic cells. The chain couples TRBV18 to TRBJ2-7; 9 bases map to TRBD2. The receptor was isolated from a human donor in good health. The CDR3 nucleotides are TGTGCCAGCTCTCCTAGCGGGGCCGGTGCTTTCACTCGCCCCCCTTACGAGCAGTACTTC. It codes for CASSPSGAGAFTRPPYEQYF.